Below, 22 T cell receptor beta chains from the same sample are listed, as sequenced in a study of technical replicates of blood from a few donors. Profiled with immunoSEQ multiplex PCR; TCRdb holds only in-frame clones, not every one. The sample yields some 70,000 clones, 95% to 97% seen once. Material for sequencing was T cells isolated from PBMCs. These receptors were collected from a human donor in good health.

This chain links TRBV14 with TRBJ2-1; 11 nucleotides agree with TRBD2. Germline trimming cut 4 bases from V and 8 bases from J; bases unmatched to any gene: 10. CDR3 length: 16 amino acids. Germline V lookup: CDR1 SGHDN, CDR2 FVKESK. Here the CDR3 reads CASSPFASGRKDEQFF. CDR3 nucleotides: TGTGCCAGCAGCCCCTTCGCTAGCGGGAGGAAGGATGAGCAGTTCTTC.

In its sample, this clone was seen once. The V call is TRBV7-8, the J call TRBJ1-1; D is ambiguous. CDR3 size: 13 residues. Germline CDR1 is SGHVS and CDR2 is FQNEAQ. V was clipped by 3 bases and J by 7 bases, with 12 bases between them. CDR3 loop: CASSFHPTNEAFF. The CDR3 DNA sequence: TGTGCCAGCAGCTTTCATCCGACAAATGAAGCTTTCTTT.

The chain couples TRBV10-3 to TRBJ1-5; D is uncertain. The CDR3 has 13 residues. Trimming left V 5 bases short and J 0 bases short, with 5 bases between. The germline V gene encodes CDR1 ENHRY and CDR2 SYGVKD. Here the CDR3 DNA reads TGTGCCATCAGTCCAGATAGCAATCAGCCCCAGCATTTT. Protein product: CAISPDSNQPQHF.

In regard to this clone: Relative to the germline gene, one junction end is altered; a read error may explain this. The chain combines TRBV7-9 with TRBJ2-3, with TRBD2 matching 7 bases. Germline values: CDR1 SEHNR, CDR2 FQNEAQ (reference sequence). This CDR3 has 9 amino acids. The CDR3 DNA reads as TGTGCCAGCAGCCCCGGACTAGTTTTT. It encodes CASSPGLVF. The complete variable domain, with remaining parts taken from reference TRBV7-9 and TRBJ2-3, reads DTGVSQNPRHKITKRGQNVTFRCDPISEHNRLYWYRQTLGQGPEFLTYFQNEAQLEKSRLLSDRFSAERPKGSFSTLEIQRTEQGDSAMYLCASSPGLVFGPGTRLTVL.

The chain links TRBV5-1 to TRBJ1-4, with TRBD1 identical over 9 bases. Trimming removed 0 bases from V and 8 bases from J; junction bases left unmatched: 11. CDR1 and CDR2 (germline): SGHRS, YFSETQ. The CDR3 covers 17 residues. The CDR3 bases are TGCGCCAGCAGCTTGGCCGGGGGACAGGGCTTCCTCGAAAAACTGTTTTTT. Residues: CASSLAGGQGFLEKLFF.

This rearrangement joins TRBV10-2 to TRBJ1-1, with D tentatively TRBD1 (6 bases). Looked up from germline, CDR1 is WSHSY and CDR2 is SAAADI. This CDR3 spans 13 amino acids. Trimming pared 3 bases from V and 6 bases from J, leaving 11 bases between. The CDR3 DNA follows: TGCGCCAGCAGTGAACAGGGTAGGTCTGAAGCTTTCTTT. This sequence encodes CASSEQGRSEAFF.

This clone was recorded only once. The rearrangement joins TRBV15 to TRBJ2-7; weak D call: TRBD1 (5 bases). Trimming cost V 10 bases and J 3 bases, with 16 bases left between them. Germline values: CDR1 LNHNV, CDR2 YYDKDF (reference sequence). The CDR3 is 13 residues long. The CDR3 reads CAIRSGHDYEQYF. The CDR3 nucleotides are TGTGCCATCAGAAGTGGACACGACTACGAGCAGTACTTC.

The chain is built from TRBV10-3 and TRBJ2-7, with a weak D call TRBD2 (6 bases). V was shortened by 4 bases and J by 3 bases, with 7 bases between the two germline ends. Per germline, CDR1 ENHRY and CDR2 SYGVKD. The length of the CDR3 is 12 residues. Here the CDR3 DNA reads TGTGCCATCAGTGGGAGGGGCTACGAGCAGTACTTC. This encodes CAISGRGYEQYF.

The DNA of the CDR3 is TGTGCCAGCAGTTACACCGGGTTAGATGGCTACACCTTC. Translating gives CASSYTGLDGYTF. The genes are TRBV6-5 and TRBJ1-2; D is unresolved. The V end lost 2 bases, the J end lost 6 bases, and 10 bases lay between the germline ends. The V gene's germline CDR1 is MNHEY and CDR2 SVGAGI. This CDR3 is 13 amino acids long.

The gene calls are TRBV9 and TRBJ2-1; a possible D gene is TRBD1 (6 bases). The CDR3 is 17 residues long. The germline CDR1 and CDR2 sequences are SGDLS and YYNGEE. V was clipped by 3 bases and J by 5 bases, with 21 bases between them. CDR3 residues: CASSGRLTLGTHNEQFF. In nucleotides, the CDR3 is TGTGCCAGCAGCGGTCGACTGACCTTGGGGACACACAATGAGCAGTTCTTC.

The chain is built from TRBV5-1 and TRBJ1-4; perhaps TRBD1 as D (5 bases). Trimming cost V 0 bases and J 2 bases, with 8 bases left between them. There are 15 residues in the CDR3. From germline, CDR1 is SGHRS and CDR2 YFSETQ. The CDR3 region has the DNA TGCGCCAGCAGCTTGGTAGCAGGGACTAATGAAAAACTGTTTTTT. Its translation: CASSLVAGTNEKLFF.

The J gene is TRBJ2-7, the V gene TRBV9, with 7 bases fitting TRBD1. Trimming cost V 3 bases and J 3 bases; bases outside gene matches: 9. The CDR3 is made up of 15 amino acids. Germline values: CDR1 SGDLS, CDR2 YYNGEE. The CDR3 sequence is CASSARQGTIYEQYF. The CDR3 DNA follows: TGTGCCAGCAGCGCCCGACAGGGTACGATCTACGAGCAGTACTTC.

V and J are TRBV9 and TRBJ2-2; 7 positions match TRBD2. Germline V gene lookup returns CDR1 SGDLS and CDR2 YYNGEE. The length of the CDR3 is 15 residues. V lost 3 bases and J lost 3; bases outside the gene matches: 5. CDR3 nucleotide sequence: TGTGCCAGCAGCGATGAGCGGGACTACACCGGGGAGCTGTTTTTT. Translated, it gives CASSDERDYTGELFF.

The J gene is TRBJ2-7, the V gene TRBV4-1, with 10 bases identical to TRBD2. The CDR3 is 15 amino acids. The ends lost 3 bases at V and 4 bases at J; junction bases unmatched: 6. Germline values: CDR1 MGHRA, CDR2 YSYEKL. CDR3 protein: CASSQASGSRYEQYF. In DNA form, the CDR3 reads TGCGCCAGCAGCCAGGCTAGCGGGAGTCGGTACGAGCAGTACTTC.

The chain uses TRBV5-4 and TRBJ2-3; TRBD2 matches 14 bases. Germline V CDR1 and CDR2: SGHNT, YYREEE (reference sequence). Germline trimming cut 4 bases from V and 7 bases from J; bases unmatched to any gene: 5. This CDR3 has 15 amino acids. The CDR3 DNA reads TGTGCCAGCAGCGGGGGACTAGCGGGAGCAAATACGCAGTATTTT. This codes for CASSGGLAGANTQYF.

The chain is built from TRBV6-5 and TRBJ1-2; 8 bases agree with TRBD1. V dropped 5 bases and J dropped 6; count of bases not matched to a gene: 5. The CDR3 contains 13 residues. The germline V gene encodes CDR1 MNHEY and CDR2 SVGAGI. As DNA, the CDR3 is TGTGCCAGCAGTCGAGACAGGGGCCATGGCTACACCTTC. The encoded protein is CASSRDRGHGYTF.

This rearrangement joins TRBV19 to TRBJ2-1; the D gene is possibly TRBD1 (6 bases). The CDR3 runs 13 residues. V lost 6 bases and J lost 6, with 12 bases in between. Germline CDR1 reads LNHDA; CDR2 reads SQIVND (reference sequence). The CDR3 DNA follows: TGTGCCAGTAGATACAGGGTCGGCAATGAGCAGTTCTTC. Amino acid sequence: CASRYRVGNEQFF.

This clone was counted once. The J gene is TRBJ2-1, the V gene TRBV4-1, with 12 bases fitting TRBD2. The length of the CDR3 is 16 residues. Germline trimming cut 0 bases from V and 10 bases from J; bases unmatched to any gene: 7. Germline CDR1 and CDR2: MGHRA and YSYEKL. CDR3 loop: CASSQDPRLAGAEQFF. The CDR3 DNA follows: TGCGCCAGCAGCCAAGATCCCCGACTAGCGGGAGCAGAGCAGTTCTTC.

This clone was found once. The CDR3 sequence: CASSSKTGLHAYEQYF. In DNA form, the CDR3 reads TGCGCCAGCAGCTCTAAAACGGGACTGCACGCCTACGAGCAGTACTTC. This rearrangement joins TRBV5-1 to TRBJ2-7; perhaps TRBD2 as D (6 bases). The CDR3 length is 16 residues. Per the germline V gene, CDR1 is SGHRS and CDR2 is YFSETQ. V dropped 3 bases and J dropped 2 bases, with 18 bases sitting between them. Together with reference TRBV5-1 and TRBJ2-7, the CDR3 gives the full variable domain: KAGVTQTPRYLIKTRGQQVTLSCSPISGHRSVSWYQQTPGQGLQFLFEYFSETQRNKGNFPGRFSGRQFSNSRSEMNVSTLELGDSALYLCASSSKTGLHAYEQYFGPGTRLTVT.

This chain joins TRBV12-5 and TRBJ2-3; 14 bases are a match to TRBD2. The length of the CDR3 is 12 residues. J lost 13 bases, V lost 5 bases, and 2 bases had no gene match. The V gene's germline CDR1 is LGHNT and CDR2 FRNRAP. This CDR3 reads CASGTGLAGEYF. Written as DNA, the CDR3 is TGTGCTAGTGGTACGGGACTAGCGGGGGAGTATTTT.

This clone was detected once. The chain employs TRBV5-1 and TRBJ2-5, with unresolved D. The CDR3 is 12 amino acids. Trimming removed 4 bases at V and 0 bases at J, with 4 bases between. CDR1 and CDR2 (germline): SGHRS, YFSETQ. This CDR3 is CASSANQETQYF. The CDR3 nucleotides are TGCGCCAGCAGCGCGAACCAAGAGACCCAGTACTTC.

The chain combines TRBV28 with TRBJ2-7; possible D gene TRBD1, 6 bases. Trimming stripped 3 bases from V and 2 bases from J, with 11 bases between. The CDR3 sequence is 14 residues long. Germline V lookup: CDR1 MDHEN, CDR2 SYDVKM. The CDR3 protein is CASSFNRAPYEQYF. The CDR3 coding sequence is TGTGCCAGCAGTTTTAACAGGGCCCCCTACGAGCAGTACTTC. The full variable domain, with the rest looked up from reference TRBV28 and TRBJ2-7, is DVKVTQSSRYLVKRTGEKVFLECVQDMDHENMFWYRQDPGLGLRLIYFSYDVKMKEKGDIPEGYSVSREKKERFSLILESASTNQTSMYLCASSFNRAPYEQYFGPGTRLTVT.